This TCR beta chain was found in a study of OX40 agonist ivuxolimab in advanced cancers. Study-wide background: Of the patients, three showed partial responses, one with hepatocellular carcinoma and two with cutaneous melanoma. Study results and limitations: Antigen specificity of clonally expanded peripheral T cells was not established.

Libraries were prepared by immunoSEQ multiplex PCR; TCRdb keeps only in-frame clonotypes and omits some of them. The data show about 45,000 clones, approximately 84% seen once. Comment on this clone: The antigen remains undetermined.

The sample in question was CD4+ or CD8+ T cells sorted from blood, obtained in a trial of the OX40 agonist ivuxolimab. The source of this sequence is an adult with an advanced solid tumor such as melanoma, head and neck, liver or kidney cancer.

The CDR3 DNA follows: TGTGCCAGCAGCCAACCGGGGACAGGGGGCATCGGGGAGCTGTTTTTT. Its protein product is CASSQPGTGGIGELFF. The chain has TRBV13 and TRBJ2-2, with 12 bases identical to TRBD1. Looked up from germline, CDR1 is PRHDT and CDR2 is FYEKMQ (reference sequence). The CDR3 loop spans 16 amino acids. V dropped 5 bases and J dropped 7; count of bases not matched to a gene: 8.